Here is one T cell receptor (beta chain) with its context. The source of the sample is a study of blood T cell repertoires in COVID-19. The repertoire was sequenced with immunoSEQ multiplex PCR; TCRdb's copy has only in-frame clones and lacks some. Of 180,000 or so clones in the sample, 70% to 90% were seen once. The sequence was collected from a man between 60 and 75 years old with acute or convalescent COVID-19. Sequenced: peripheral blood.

CDR3 region: CASSRTSGRAFSGANVLTF. The CDR3, as DNA: TGTGCCAGCAGTCGGACTAGCGGGAGGGCCTTCTCTGGGGCCAACGTCCTGACTTTC. The rearrangement uses TRBV2 and TRBJ2-6; 15 bases are a match to TRBD2. The CDR3 length is 19 residues. Germline assignment: CDR1 SNHLY and CDR2 FYNNEI. V dropped 5 bases and J dropped 0; count of bases not matched to a gene: 5.